This T cell receptor beta chain was captured in a study of blood T cell repertoires in COVID-19 (dated by TCRdb to 2018 to 2020). A note on the overall study: Collaborator samples came from the United States, Italy and Spain and covered acute and convalescent phases of COVID-19. Where available, HLA class I and class II types were taken from metadata supplied by the sample provider and were not determined by assay-based typing. The repertoires were released in a freely available public database intended as a resource for research on the immune response to SARS-CoV-2. The material from the prospective study consisted of cDNA or gDNA derived from T cells, B-cell-depleted T cells, or PBMCs. The sample metadata nearly always contained a de-identified subject ID, COVID-19 status, age in years and sex. Subjects who had been exposed to COVID-19, were actively infected with it, or had recovered from it provided the deeply sampled blood TCRbeta repertoires that made up the dataset. The samples were drawn from two sources: the first 160 participants of the ongoing ImmuneRACE study, and about 1,300 subjects contributed by 6 global collaborators. What the work shows at the level of the full study, not this receptor alone: The amount of clinical and demographic metadata varied by source and participant and was provided uncurated.

Whole blood was collected in K2EDTA tubes by collaborating institutions according to the institutions' own protocols. For TCRbeta analysis, collaborators shipped samples as frozen whole blood, isolated PBMCs, or DNA extracted from either of those sample types. TCRbeta CDR3 regions were amplified from genomic DNA using the immunoSEQ Assay, a bias-controlled multiplex PCR. Regarding the original processing steps: Nucleated cell counts per sample were estimated from amplification of reference gene primers within the assay. To quantify the absolute abundance of each unique TCRbeta CDR3 rearrangement, sequence reads were collapsed and filtered. Productive Simpson clonality was computed per sample as the square root of Simpson's diversity index over productive rearrangements. TCRdb stores this immuneACCESS table with in-frame sequences only. Part of the clones is absent; in the studies checked, under half of the shortfall reflects unresolved V genes, and no reason is known for the rest. The DNA gave D and trimming, while V, J and clone size come from that table. This sample holds over 75,000 clones; around 80% were observed only once. The ten largest clones capture more than 1% of the sample.

The CDR3 runs 16 residues from the cysteine to the phenylalanine. Only CDR3 DNA is held: 48 bases, read in frame from base 1. V loses 1 base of germline sequence and J loses 3 bases, and the interval between the two ends is 13 bases. CDR1 SGHDN and CDR2 FVKESK were looked up in the germline V gene. With regard to this clone: Its antigen specificity is not known. The input lacks base qualities; no much larger clone sits a single base away.

Sequences were obtained from peripheral blood. The receptor was isolated from an elderly woman with acute or convalescent COVID-19. The chain links TRBV14 with TRBJ1-3, with the D gene call left open. The DNA reads TGTGCCAGCAGCCAAGTGTCTGCGCAGGTTGGAAACACCATATATTTT. The encoded protein is CASSQVSAQVGNTIYF.